The source of this TCR beta chain is a study of T cells in Graves' hyperthyroidism and ophthalmopathy. This clonotype was observed at least ten times. RNA transcripts gave rise to amplified TCR beta CDR3 regions. Researchers ran a first-round RT-PCR on the TCR CDR3 using the HTBI primer set. TCRdb passed the multiplex PCR reads through MiXCR, listing each CDR3 protein once. The data show some 440,000 distinct CDR3 sequences, 15% to 18% seen once. The CDR3 consists of 16 residues. Deletions cut 3 bases from V and 9 bases from J, with 21 bases between. Germline values: CDR1 MNHNS, CDR2 SASEGT. The chain couples TRBV6-1 to TRBJ2-1; D is unclear. The clonotype originates from a woman aged 18-29 years with Graves' hyperthyroidism. The sequencing sample was made of blood. The CDR3 spells CASSDTRSPKGGEQFF. CDR3 coding DNA: TGTGCCAGCAGTGACACCCGCTCCCCGAAGGGCGGTGAGCAGTTCTTC.